This T cell receptor (beta chain) was recorded in a study of regulatory T cells in long-lasting Graves disease. To make TCR beta libraries, researchers used iRepertoire HTBI primers and Arm-PCR of CDR3 regions. Under the authors' procedure: Samples revealed about 63 TRBV and approximately 15 TRBJ segments. TCRdb redid the calling of the multiplex PCR reads with MiXCR, one entry per CDR3 protein. None of the V and J calls come from the authors' own analysis; TCRdb made them. In the table there are almost 350,000 distinct CDR3 sequences, about 20% of which are singletons. This clonotype was seen ten or more times. What it binds is unknown. Notes on the study in general: Clonotypes that were public and shared totalled 2,500 to 3,000 in persistent patients versus over 800 in new patients. The study found TRBV28, TRBJ1-2 and TRBJ2-5 favored in persistent disease.

This CDR3 region has 13 residues. The V gene's germline CDR1 is MNHEY and CDR2 SMNVEV (reference sequence). V shed 9 bases and J shed 5 bases, with 16 bases lying between them. Time point noted: persistent/refractory GD, antithyroid drugs over 5 years with positive TRAb. From RNA extracted from PBMCs, the TCR library was made. The authors diagnosed Graves' disease using American Thyroid Association guidelines. The sequences come from peripheral blood mononuclear cells (PBMCs), collected when the disease was refractory, from a patient treated with antithyroid drugs. The chain carries TRBV27 and TRBJ2-5, with TRBD2 as a possible D gene (6 bases). The TCR was taken from a female donor with Graves disease. CDR3 amino acids: CARGGSWGETQYF. In DNA, the CDR3 is TGTGCCAGGGGGGGTTCTTGGGGGGAGACCCAGTACTTC.